This is a list of T cell receptor beta chains from one sample in a study of blood T cell repertoires in COVID-19. The protocol was immunoSEQ multiplex PCR, while the TCRdb copy is restricted to in-frame clones and leaves out a portion. The sample shows under 55,000 clones, more than 75% of them seen only once. Source material: peripheral blood. All receptors derive from a human donor in a cohort sampled during active COVID-19. Both conserved end residues are part of each CDR3. D genes are given only for firm matches. Only some rows state a clone size, as once, few, many or a class for expanded clones.

clone_size	v_call	d_call	j_call	cdr3_nt	cdr3_aa
.	TRBV27	TRBD1	TRBJ2-7	TGTGCCAGCAGGGACAGGCTTGACGAGCAGTACTTC	CASRDRLDEQYF
.	TRBV11-3	.	TRBJ1-2	TGTGCCAGCAGCTTGGAGGTTGGCTATGGCTACACCTTC	CASSLEVGYGYTF
.	TRBV9	.	TRBJ2-2	TGTGCCAGCAGCAGGACGGGAACGCTCACCGGGGAGCTGTTTTTT	CASSRTGTLTGELFF
.	TRBV5-4	.	TRBJ1-1	TGTGCCAGCAGCCTCGGGGGGGGCCTGAAAAACACTGAAGCTTTCTTT	CASSLGGGLKNTEAFF
.	TRBV2	TRBD1	TRBJ1-3	TGTGCCAGCAGTCCCCCGGGACAGGGGCCTGGAAACACCATATATTTT	CASSPPGQGPGNTIYF
.	TRBV6-5	TRBD1	TRBJ2-5	TGTGCCAGCAGTTTTTTGACAGGGGGCCTAGAGACCCAGTACTTC	CASSFLTGGLETQYF
once	TRBV24-1	TRBD2	TRBJ2-3	TGTGCCACCAGTGAAAAGCGGGGAGGTGTAGATACGCAGTATTTT	CATSEKRGGVDTQYF
.	TRBV13	.	TRBJ2-5	TGTGCCAGCAGCAAACCCCGCAGTCAAGAGACCCAGTACTTC	CASSKPRSQETQYF
.	TRBV29-1	.	TRBJ2-4	TGCAGCGTACAGGTAGCCAAAAACATTCAGTACTTC	CSVQVAKNIQYF
once	TRBV29-1	TRBD2	TRBJ2-7	TGCAGCGTTGGGGCCGGGACTAGCGTCTACGAGCAGTACTTC	CSVGAGTSVYEQYF
.	TRBV29-1	TRBD1	TRBJ1-2	TGCAGCGTGGTGACAGGGGGCTACACCTTC	CSVVTGGYTF
.	TRBV24-1	TRBD2	TRBJ2-1	TGTGCCACCAGTGATCCCACTAGCGGGAGGGACAATGAGCAGTTCTTC	CATSDPTSGRDNEQFF
.	TRBV7-8	TRBD1	TRBJ1-1	TGTGCCAGCAGCCTGACAGGGGTAGAGAACACTGAAGCTTTCTTT	CASSLTGVENTEAFF
.	TRBV5-1	.	TRBJ1-2	TGCGCCAGCAGCTTGGTTGTGAGCTATGGCTACACCTTC	CASSLVVSYGYTF
.	TRBV29-1	TRBD1	TRBJ1-2	TGCAGCGTGGTCCGGGACAGGGAAGTGAATGGCTACACCTTC	CSVVRDREVNGYTF
.	TRBV27	TRBD1	TRBJ2-6	TGTGCCAGCAGTTTGAGGGGGCGCGGGTCTGGGGCCAACGTCCTGACTTTC	CASSLRGRGSGANVLTF
.	TRBV5-1	.	TRBJ2-2	TGCGCCAGCAGCTTGGCCTTGACAGGGAACACCGGGGAGCTGTTTTTT	CASSLALTGNTGELFF
.	TRBV19	TRBD1	TRBJ2-6	TGTGCCAGTAGAACGCAGACAGGGATGGGGGCTGGGGCCAACGTCCTGACTTTC	CASRTQTGMGAGANVLTF
.	TRBV19	TRBD2	TRBJ2-1	TGTGCCAGTAGCCGTGCTAGCGGGCCATACAATGAGCAGTTCTTC	CASSRASGPYNEQFF
.	TRBV20-1	TRBD1	TRBJ1-1	TGCAGTGCTAGTGAGGGACAGGGGTTGAACACTGAAGCTTTCTTT	CSASEGQGLNTEAFF
.	TRBV2	.	TRBJ2-6	TGTGCCAGCAGTGAACTGGGAAGGACTTCTGGGGCCAACGTCCTGACTTTC	CASSELGRTSGANVLTF
.	TRBV6-6	.	TRBJ1-5	TGTGCCAGCAGTTACCAGGGTTCCAATCAGCCCCAGCATTTT	CASSYQGSNQPQHF
once	TRBV4-2	.	TRBJ2-1	TGTGCCAGCAGCCAACCCCCGGACAGGGAGGGGTACAATGAGCAGTTCTTC	CASSQPPDREGYNEQFF
.	TRBV4-1	TRBD1	TRBJ1-4	TGCGCCAGCAGCCAAGAGAACAGGGGGGGATCACCAAACGGGGAAAAACTGTTTTTT	CASSQENRGGSPNGEKLFF
.	TRBV11-2	TRBD2	TRBJ2-7	TGTGCCAGCAGCTTAATGTGGACTAGCGGGAGCGGGGGCTCCTACGAGCAGTACTTC	CASSLMWTSGSGGSYEQYF
few	TRBV19	.	TRBJ2-7	TGTGCCAGTAGTGGCGGGGGCGGTAAGAGCTCCTACGAGCAGTACTTC	CASSGGGGKSSYEQYF
.	TRBV21-1	.	TRBJ1-5	TGTGCCAGCAGCAGAAGGACAGGGGGTTATAATCAGCCCCAGCATTTT	CASSRRTGGYNQPQHF
.	TRBV28	.	TRBJ2-2	TGTGCCAGCAGTTTATACAGGGGGGGGATCGAGGAGCTGTTTTTT	CASSLYRGGIEELFF
.	TRBV10-3	TRBD1	TRBJ1-5	TGTGCCATCAGGGACAGGGACAATCAGCCCCAGCATTTT	CAIRDRDNQPQHF
.	TRBV18	.	TRBJ1-1	TGTGCCAGCTCAGCGGGGGAGGGTGGCACTGAAGCTTTCTTT	CASSAGEGGTEAFF
.	TRBV7-9	.	TRBJ2-7	TGTGCCAGCAGCAACCAGCGCGTAGCAGACTACGAGCAGTACTTC	CASSNQRVADYEQYF
.	TRBV2	.	TRBJ1-5	TGTGCCAGCAGTGAAGTGAGGAACCAGCCCCAGCATTTT	CASSEVRNQPQHF
.	TRBV5-1	.	TRBJ2-2	TGCGCCAGCAGCTTCCCCCTAGCGAACACCGGGGAGCTGTTTTTT	CASSFPLANTGELFF
.	TRBV29-1	TRBD2	TRBJ2-1	TGCAGCGTACTACGGACTAGCGGTAATGAGCAGTTCTTC	CSVLRTSGNEQFF
few	TRBV4-1	.	TRBJ1-3	TGCGCCAGCAGCCAAGAATCATTCATGAGCTCTGGAAACACCATATATTTT	CASSQESFMSSGNTIYF
.	TRBV28	.	TRBJ1-2	TGTGCCAGCACCCCGGGACTTCCTGGCTACACCTTC	CASTPGLPGYTF
.	TRBV19	TRBD2	TRBJ2-7	TGTGCCAGTAGTATAGTAGCGGGGACCTACGAGCAGTACTTC	CASSIVAGTYEQYF
few	TRBV29-1	.	TRBJ2-7	TGCAGCGTTGAAGATGGAGCCTACGAGCAGTACTTC	CSVEDGAYEQYF
few	TRBV5-1	TRBD2	TRBJ2-5	TGCGCCAGCAGCCCCGGGACTAGCGCCTACCAAGAGACCCAGTACTTC	CASSPGTSAYQETQYF
.	TRBV28	.	TRBJ1-1	TGTGCCAGCAGTTTAGGGCGTTTCACTGAAGCTTTCTTT	CASSLGRFTEAFF
.	TRBV2	TRBD2	TRBJ2-7	TGTGCCAGAGGAGATCCCGGGGGGGAGCAGTACTTC	CARGDPGGEQYF
.	TRBV5-4	TRBD1	TRBJ1-1	TGTGCCAGCAGCCCTGGACAGGGGGCTTTCGAGGCCACTGAAGCTTTCTTT	CASSPGQGAFEATEAFF
.	TRBV5-6	TRBD2	TRBJ2-5	TGTGCCAGCAGCCTGTCTAGCGGGAGGTGGGAGACCCAGTACTTC	CASSLSSGRWETQYF
.	TRBV19	TRBD1	TRBJ1-1	TGTGCCAGTAGTAAACAGGGGGCCCGGAACACTGAAGCTTTCTTT	CASSKQGARNTEAFF